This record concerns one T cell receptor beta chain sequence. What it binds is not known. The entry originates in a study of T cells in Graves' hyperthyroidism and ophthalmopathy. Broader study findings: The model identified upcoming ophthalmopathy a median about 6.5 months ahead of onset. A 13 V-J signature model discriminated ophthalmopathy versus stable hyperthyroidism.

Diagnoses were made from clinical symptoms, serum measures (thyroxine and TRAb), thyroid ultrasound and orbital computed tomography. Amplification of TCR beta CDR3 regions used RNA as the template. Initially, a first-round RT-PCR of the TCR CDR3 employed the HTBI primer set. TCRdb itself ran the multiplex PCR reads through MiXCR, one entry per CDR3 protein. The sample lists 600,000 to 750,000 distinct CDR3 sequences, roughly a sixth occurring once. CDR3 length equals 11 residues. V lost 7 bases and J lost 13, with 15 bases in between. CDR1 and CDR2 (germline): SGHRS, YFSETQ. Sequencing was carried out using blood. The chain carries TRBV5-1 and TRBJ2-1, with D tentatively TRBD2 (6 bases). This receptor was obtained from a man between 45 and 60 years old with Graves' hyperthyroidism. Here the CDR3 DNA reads TGCGCCAGCTACAAAAGCGGGTTCCAGTTCTTC. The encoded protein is CASYKSGFQFF.